This T cell receptor (beta chain) was sequenced for a study of T cell changes during pregnancy in multiple sclerosis (dated by TCRdb to the late 2010s). For context, the study as a whole: The study looked at changes in the T cell repertoire across pregnancy in women with multiple sclerosis.

For this clone: Which antigen it targets is not known. Base qualities are missing; no much larger clone stands one base away.

Library method: the immunoSEQ multiplex PCR assay. The table comes from immuneACCESS by way of TCRdb, which keeps in-frame sequences with V and J called. Part of the clones is missing from these tables; in studies checked, under half for an unresolved V gene and the rest for unknown reasons. This sample gives some 40,000 clones in total; under 90% of them show up just once. Of the sample, 4% to 6% falls within the top ten clones. The germline V gene encodes CDR1 SNHLY and CDR2 FYNNEI. Relative to germline, V is missing 5 bases and J is missing 4 bases, with 7 bases of the junction outside any gene match. The CDR3 goes from the cysteine to the phenylalanine over 16 residues. The sequence is cut down to CDR3 DNA, 48 bases in frame from base 1.

This clonotype was sampled from a female donor in good health, enrolled as a control in a pregnancy study. This specimen consisted of peripheral blood, obtained in the second trimester of pregnancy. This chain joins TRBV2 to TRBJ2-6; the junction holds 8 bases that match TRBD1. The CDR3 protein sequence reads: CASSPDQGAGANVLTF. The DNA sequence is given as TGTGCCAGCAGTCCTGACCAGGGGGCCGGGGCCAACGTCCTGACTTTC. Reference TRBV2 and TRBJ2-6 proteins supply the regions before and after the CDR3; the full variable domain is: EPEVTQTPSHQVTQMGQEVILRCVPISNHLYFYWYRQILGQKVEFLVSFYNNEISEKSEIFDDQFSVERPDGSNFTLKIRSTKLEDSAMYFCASSPDQGAGANVLTFGAGSRLTVL.